This TCR beta chain came from a study of blood T cell repertoires in COVID-19 (dated by TCRdb to about 2020). About the investigation overall: Collaborator samples came from the United States, Italy and Spain and covered acute and convalescent phases of COVID-19. The sample metadata nearly always contained a de-identified subject ID, COVID-19 status, age in years and sex. HLA class I and class II types, where available, came from metadata supplied by the sample provider rather than from assay-based typing. The repertoires were released in a freely available public database intended as a resource for research on the immune response to SARS-CoV-2. The dataset comprised deeply sampled blood TCRbeta repertoires from subjects exposed to, actively infected with, or recovered from COVID-19. The prospective study material was composed of cDNA or gDNA derived from T cells, B-cell-depleted T cells, or PBMCs. The samples were drawn from the first 160 participants of the ongoing ImmuneRACE study and from under 1,500 subjects provided by 6 global collaborators.

TCRbeta CDR3 regions were amplified from genomic DNA by means of the immunoSEQ Assay, a bias-controlled multiplex PCR. In the source study's methods: The number of nucleated cells in each sample was estimated from the amplification of reference gene primers within the assay. To quantify the absolute abundance of each unique TCRbeta CDR3 rearrangement, sequence reads were collapsed and filtered. Productive Simpson clonality was computed per sample as the square root of Simpson's diversity index over productive rearrangements. Here the immuneACCESS table is served through TCRdb, limited to in-frame sequences with V and J called. Missing clones are a known gap in these copies; in checked studies unresolved V genes cover under half, and the rest lacks a known reason. The V and J calls and clone size are taken from that table; D and trimming were inferred from the DNA. The sample yields some 200,000 clones; approximately 80% were counted once. Clones ranked in the top ten supply 15% to 20% of the sample.

On the study overall, not on this receptor specifically: Clinical and demographic metadata were provided uncurated, with the amount varying by source and participant.

The collaborating institutions used their own protocols to collect whole blood in K2EDTA tubes. For TCRbeta analysis, collaborators shipped samples in one of three forms: frozen whole blood, isolated PBMCs, or DNA extracted from either of those sample types. The CDR3, cysteine through phenylalanine, is 17 amino acids long. The CDR3 DNA has 51 bases and is translated from base 1. The germline V gene (reference sequence) provides CDR1 MNHEY and CDR2 SMNVEV. A distance of 24 bases separates the germline ends of V and J, which lose 6 bases and 4 bases respectively. Points on this clone: The antigen it recognizes is unknown. Qualities for individual bases were not recorded, and no much larger clone is one base off.

The clonotype was recovered from a woman older than 75 with active or convalescent COVID-19. The V and J genes are TRBV27 and TRBJ1-2; matching of 6 bases hints at TRBD1 as the D gene. The specimen sequenced was peripheral blood. The CDR3 is CASRRSGWDTPVYGYTF. The base sequence is TGTGCCAGCAGGCGGTCGGGTTGGGACACGCCCGTCTATGGCTACACCTTC.